The clone carrying this T cell receptor (beta chain) was observed a single time. Its antigen is unknown. The CDR3 is 14 amino acids. Germline V lookup: CDR1 MDHEN, CDR2 SYDVKM. Trimming cost V 3 bases and J 0 bases, with 5 bases left between them. The sample belongs to a study of T cell responses to AZD1222 COVID-19 vaccine. Study-wide points: White British people made up most donors, females outnumbered males, and clonal diversity was possibly underestimated.

Repertoires were generated with immunoSEQ multiplex PCR, while TCRdb's copy carries only in-frame clones and drops some. This table holds 80,000 to 95,000 clones, around 90% found once. The J gene is TRBJ2-2, the V gene TRBV28; D could derive from TRBD1 or TRBD2 (5 bases each). The source was peripheral blood, collected on day 0 of AZD1222 vaccination. This sequence was found in an adult in good health. The CDR3 spells CASSLGANTGELFF. The CDR3 DNA sequence: TGTGCCAGCAGTTTGGGGGCGAACACCGGGGAGCTGTTTTTT. The full variable domain, rest sourced from reference TRBV28 and TRBJ2-2, is DVKVTQSSRYLVKRTGEKVFLECVQDMDHENMFWYRQDPGLGLRLIYFSYDVKMKEKGDIPEGYSVSREKKERFSLILESASTNQTSMYLCASSLGANTGELFFGEGSRLTVL.